This T cell receptor beta chain was observed in a study of blood T cell repertoires in COVID-19. Study overall: From the United States, Italy and Spain came samples of acute and convalescent COVID-19.

V lost 2 bases and J lost 7, with 10 bases in between. This CDR3 comprises 13 residues. Germline V gene sequence: CDR1 SGDLS, CDR2 YYNGEE. Sequencing was performed with immunoSEQ multiplex PCR; in TCRdb, only in-frame clones are kept and a portion is missing. In the table there are approximately 180,000 clones, more than 75% of which are singletons. Enrolled through a virtual design, the participants were between roughly 18 and 100 years of age and came from about two dozen US areas. Self-reported history from a screening survey and questionnaire set each donor's cohort. The rearrangement uses TRBV9 and TRBJ2-1; possibly TRBD1 for D (5 bases). The sequence came from a human donor with acute COVID-19. The donor label of this sample is uncertain. The sequenced sample consisted of PBMCs or T cells enriched from blood (not recorded which). CDR3 sequence: CASSVKGLNEQFF. The CDR3, as DNA: TGTGCCAGCAGCGTCAAGGGGCTGAATGAGCAGTTCTTC.